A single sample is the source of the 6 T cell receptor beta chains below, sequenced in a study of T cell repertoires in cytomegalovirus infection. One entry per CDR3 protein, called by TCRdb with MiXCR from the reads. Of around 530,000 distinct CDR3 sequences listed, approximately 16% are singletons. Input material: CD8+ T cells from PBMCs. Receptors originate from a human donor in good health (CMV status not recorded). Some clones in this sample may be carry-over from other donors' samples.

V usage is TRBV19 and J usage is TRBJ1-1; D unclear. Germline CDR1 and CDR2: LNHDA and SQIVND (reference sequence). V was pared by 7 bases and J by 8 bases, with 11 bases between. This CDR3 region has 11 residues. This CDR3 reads CASTIPSEAFF. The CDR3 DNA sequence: TGTGCCAGTACCATTCCGTCGGAAGCTTTCTTT.

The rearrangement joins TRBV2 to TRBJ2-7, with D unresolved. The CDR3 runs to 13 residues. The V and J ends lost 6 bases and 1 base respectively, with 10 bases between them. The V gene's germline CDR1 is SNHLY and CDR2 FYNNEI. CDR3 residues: CASRGTLSYEQYF. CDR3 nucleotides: TGTGCCAGCAGGGGTACCCTATCCTACGAGCAGTACTTC.

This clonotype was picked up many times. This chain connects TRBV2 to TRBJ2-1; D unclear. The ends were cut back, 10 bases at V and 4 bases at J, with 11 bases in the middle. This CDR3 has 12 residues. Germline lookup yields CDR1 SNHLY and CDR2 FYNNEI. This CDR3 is CAKDGPYNEQFF. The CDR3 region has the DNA TGTGCCAAAGACGGGCCGTACAATGAGCAGTTCTTC.

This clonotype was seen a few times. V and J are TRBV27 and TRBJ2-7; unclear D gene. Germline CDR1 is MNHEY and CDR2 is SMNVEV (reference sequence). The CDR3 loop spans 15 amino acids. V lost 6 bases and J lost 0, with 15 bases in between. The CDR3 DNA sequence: TGTGCCAGCAGCCCGGGCGCGGCGCTCTCCTACGAGCAGTACTTC. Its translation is CASSPGAALSYEQYF.

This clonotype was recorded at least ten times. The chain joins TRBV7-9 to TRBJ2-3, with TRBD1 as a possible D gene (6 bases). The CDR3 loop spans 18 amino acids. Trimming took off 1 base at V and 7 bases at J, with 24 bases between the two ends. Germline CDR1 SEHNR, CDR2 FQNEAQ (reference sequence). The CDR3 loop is CASSLGAQGSPIINTQYF. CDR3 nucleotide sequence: TGTGCCAGCAGCTTAGGAGCGCAGGGGTCTCCAATAATTAATACGCAGTATTTT.

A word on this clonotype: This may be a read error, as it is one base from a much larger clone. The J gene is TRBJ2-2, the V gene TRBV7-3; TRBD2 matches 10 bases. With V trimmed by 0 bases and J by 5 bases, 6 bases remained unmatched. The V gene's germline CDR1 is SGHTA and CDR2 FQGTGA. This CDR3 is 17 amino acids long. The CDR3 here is CASSLTHLAGETGELFF. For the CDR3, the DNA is TGTGCCAGCAGCTTAACTCATCTAGCGGGGGAAACCGGGGAGCTGTTTTTT.